Each of the 28 T cell receptor beta chains below was sequenced from the same sample in a study of OX40 agonist ivuxolimab in advanced cancers. Libraries were prepared by immunoSEQ multiplex PCR; TCRdb keeps only in-frame clonotypes and omits some of them. The table has tens of thousands of clones, over 70% seen once. The sequencing used CD4+ or CD8+ T cells sorted from blood, collected in a trial of the OX40 agonist ivuxolimab. Every receptor here comes from an adult with an advanced solid tumor such as melanoma, head and neck, liver or kidney cancer.

The CDR3 DNA reads as TGTGCCAGCGGATACAATCAGCCCCAGCATTTT. Its translation: CASGYNQPQHF. The genes are TRBV28 and TRBJ1-5; D is unresolved. Germline V gene data show CDR1 as MDHEN and CDR2 as SYDVKM. V was trimmed by 8 bases and J by 3 bases, leaving 5 bases between them. The length of the CDR3 is 11 residues.

The V gene is TRBV11-2, the J gene TRBJ2-5; D is ambiguous. The CDR3 consists of 11 residues. The ends were cut back, 4 bases at V and 5 bases at J, with 5 bases in the middle. Germline CDR1 is SGHAT and CDR2 is FQNNGV. The CDR3 bases are TGTGCCAGCAGCTCGTGGGAGACCCAGTACTTC. Protein product: CASSSWETQYF.

This chain uses TRBV27 with TRBJ2-1; a possible D gene is TRBD1 (6 bases). CDR3 length: 15 residues. V shed 5 bases and J shed 4 bases, with 15 bases lying between them. In germline, CDR1 is MNHEY, CDR2 SMNVEV (reference sequence). The CDR3: CASSAPGTFYNEQFF. The CDR3 DNA is TGTGCCAGCAGTGCACCCGGGACATTTTACAATGAGCAGTTCTTC.

For this clone: The same CDR3 arises from other DNA sequences in this sample as well. The chain uses TRBV28 and TRBJ1-2, with D hard to call. In germline, CDR1 is MDHEN, CDR2 SYDVKM. This CDR3 contains 12 residues. V was shortened by 3 bases and J by 8 bases, with 10 bases between the two germline ends. The CDR3: CASSFRGWGYTF. The CDR3 DNA follows: TGTGCCAGCAGTTTTAGAGGGTGGGGCTACACCTTC.

The V call is TRBV2, the J call TRBJ2-1, with TRBD1 identical over 8 bases. CDR1 and CDR2 from the germline V gene are SNHLY and FYNNEI. Trimming took 8 bases from V and 5 from J; bases not matched to a gene: 8. This CDR3 has 14 amino acids. CDR3 sequence (DNA): TGTGCCAGCCTCACCGGACAGGGAGACAATGAGCAGTTCTTC. This encodes CASLTGQGDNEQFF.

In DNA form, the CDR3 reads TGTGCCAGCAGTGAAAGGGGGACAGGACTCTTCACAGATACGCAGTATTTT. Translated: CASSERGTGLFTDTQYF. This chain joins TRBV6-1 and TRBJ2-3, with 8 bases matching TRBD1. The CDR3 totals 17 residues. Trimming removed 2 bases from V and 2 bases from J; junction bases left unmatched: 9. Per the germline V gene, CDR1 is MNHNS and CDR2 is SASEGT.

The chain is built from TRBV4-3 and TRBJ1-2; D uncertain. Germline V gene lookup returns CDR1 LGHNA and CDR2 YSLEER. The CDR3 is 16 amino acids. Trimming cost V 0 bases and J 8 bases, with 19 bases left between them. The DNA for the CDR3 is TGCGCCAGCAGCCAAGATTCCTTTGACCCCCTGCGGGGCTACACCTTC. Its protein is CASSQDSFDPLRGYTF.

Remarks on this clone: A read error may produce the germline difference seen at one junction end. V usage is TRBV13 and J usage is TRBJ2-5, with D possibly TRBD2 on 7 matching bases. The CDR3 loop spans 13 amino acids. Looked up from germline, CDR1 is PRHDT and CDR2 is FYEKMQ (reference sequence). The CDR3 DNA follows: TGTGCCAGCAGCCTAGGGGGGGCAGAGACCCAGTACTTC. Translation gives CASSLGGAETQYF.

The chain combines TRBV6-5 with TRBJ1-5, with a possible D match to TRBD1 (5 bases). V shed 1 base and J shed 7 bases, with 11 bases lying between them. Per the germline V gene, CDR1 is MNHEY and CDR2 is SVGAGI. The CDR3 contains 14 residues. The CDR3 nucleotides are TGTGCCAGCAGTTACTATGGGGCCGGGCAGCCCCAGCATTTT. This gives the protein CASSYYGAGQPQHF.

V is TRBV6-6 and J is TRBJ2-7; D is unresolved. CDR1 is MNHNY, CDR2 SVGAGI, per germline (reference sequence). This CDR3 has 12 residues. Trimming removed 2 bases from V and 1 base from J, with 3 bases in between. CDR3: CASSYASYEQYF. CDR3 bases: TGTGCCAGCAGTTACGCATCCTACGAGCAGTACTTC.

This clone occurred once. The chain's CDR3 is CASSQKASGEYEQYF. The CDR3 DNA reads TGTGCCAGCAGCCAAAAAGCTAGCGGGGAGTACGAGCAGTACTTC. The chain employs TRBV4-2 and TRBJ2-7, with 9 bases that match TRBD2. Trimming cost V 2 bases and J 4 bases; bases outside gene matches: 6. Germline assignment: CDR1 LGHNA and CDR2 YNFKEQ. The CDR3 consists of 15 residues.

The genes are TRBV9 and TRBJ1-3; weak D call: TRBD1 (5 bases). The CDR3 covers 14 residues. V lost 0 bases to trimming and J lost 2 bases, with 6 bases between them. Germline V gives CDR1 SGDLS, CDR2 YYNGEE. CDR3 coding DNA: TGTGCCAGCAGCGTAGGGGACCCTGGAAACACCATATATTTT. Translated, it gives CASSVGDPGNTIYF.

V is TRBV28 and J is TRBJ2-5; the D is unclear. The CDR3 is made up of 15 amino acids. Germline-derived CDR1 and CDR2 are MDHEN and SYDVKM. The V end lost 5 bases, the J end lost 5 bases, and 18 bases lay between the germline ends. The CDR3 reads CASSRMDVARETQYF. CDR3 DNA sequence: TGTGCCAGCAGTCGCATGGACGTGGCTCGGGAGACCCAGTACTTC. Based on the CDR3 plus reference TRBV28 and TRBJ2-5, the full variable domain is DVKVTQSSRYLVKRTGEKVFLECVQDMDHENMFWYRQDPGLGLRLIYFSYDVKMKEKGDIPEGYSVSREKKERFSLILESASTNQTSMYLCASSRMDVARETQYFGPGTRLLVL.

J is TRBJ1-1 and V is TRBV30; D remains ambiguous. The V and J ends lost 4 bases and 0 bases respectively, with 9 bases between them. Germline loops: CDR1 GTSNPN, CDR2 SVGIG (reference sequence). This CDR3 is 13 amino acids long. CDR3: CAWKFGMNTEAFF. CDR3 in DNA: TGTGCCTGGAAGTTTGGGATGAACACTGAAGCTTTCTTT.

The rearrangement joins TRBV28 to TRBJ2-7, with 9 bases identical to TRBD1. V dropped 3 bases and J dropped 6; count of bases not matched to a gene: 9. In germline, CDR1 is MDHEN, CDR2 SYDVKM. CDR3 length: 15 amino acids. CDR3 region: CASSFALGTGIEQYF. For the CDR3, the DNA is TGTGCCAGCAGTTTTGCCCTCGGGACAGGGATCGAGCAGTACTTC.

The genes are TRBV5-4 and TRBJ2-7; TRBD1 matches 7 bases. The CDR3 totals 15 residues. CDR1 is SGHNT, CDR2 YYREEE, per germline (reference sequence). Trimming took 4 bases from V and 1 from J; bases not matched to a gene: 8. The CDR3 sequence is CASSMYRGISYEQYF. The CDR3 region has the DNA TGTGCCAGCAGCATGTACAGGGGTATATCCTACGAGCAGTACTTC.

V and J are TRBV11-2 and TRBJ2-2, with TRBD2 identical over 10 bases. The CDR3 contains 18 residues. The germline CDR1 and CDR2 sequences are SGHAT and FQNNGV. V was pared by 1 base and J by 4 bases, with 9 bases of the junction left unmatched. The CDR3 nucleotides are TGTGCCAGCAGCTTAGGTCGAGCGGGGGGGCCGTTCACCGGGGAGCTGTTTTTT. Protein sequence: CASSLGRAGGPFTGELFF.

The CDR3, as DNA: TGTGCCAGCAGTGAAACGGGGGGGTATACCGGGGAGCTGTTTTTT. It encodes CASSETGGYTGELFF. The chain couples TRBV2 to TRBJ2-2, with 8 bases lining up with TRBD2. Germline V gene data show CDR1 as SNHLY and CDR2 as FYNNEI. This CDR3 is built from 15 residues. V shed 2 bases, J shed 5 bases, and the junction held 4 bases outside the gene matches.

The chain combines TRBV9 with TRBJ2-2, with 11 bases lining up with TRBD1. The V gene end was trimmed by 4 bases and the J gene end by 4 bases; junction bases not matched to a gene: 6. Looked up from germline, CDR1 is SGDLS and CDR2 is YYNGEE. The CDR3 totals 16 residues. CDR3 in DNA: TGTGCCAGCAGCCCCGAGGACAGGGGGCTCACCGGGGAGCTGTTTTTT. It encodes CASSPEDRGLTGELFF.

This clone was found a few times. This specimen includes other DNA sequences encoding the same CDR3. The chain carries TRBV9 and TRBJ2-7; D is perhaps TRBD1 (6 bases). The CDR3 contains 13 residues. Germline lookup yields CDR1 SGDLS and CDR2 YYNGEE. Trimming removed 4 bases at V and 0 bases at J, with 8 bases between. The CDR3 DNA reads TGTGCCAGCAGCCAGGGGAGCTCCTACGAGCAGTACTTC. Its translation is CASSQGSSYEQYF.

Regarding this clone: The identical CDR3 is also encoded by other nucleotide sequences in the sample. J is TRBJ2-1 and V is TRBV5-1; tentatively, D is TRBD2 (6 bases). Germline V gene data show CDR1 as SGHRS and CDR2 as YFSETQ. V dropped 6 bases and J dropped 0 bases, with 19 bases sitting between them. CDR3 size: 17 residues. The CDR3 loop is CASNLGDSTSSYNEQFF. CDR3 DNA sequence: TGCGCCAGCAATTTAGGGGACTCGACCAGCTCCTACAATGAGCAGTTCTTC.

The chain uses TRBV5-8 and TRBJ1-4, with D unclear. The CDR3 extends over 15 amino acids. Looked up from germline, CDR1 is SGHTS and CDR2 is YDEGEE. Between the trimmed V and J ends, which lost 2 bases and 0 bases, there was a span of 8 bases. The CDR3 bases are TGTGCCAGCAGCTTAATTCGGCCAACTAATGAAAAACTGTTTTTT. Translating it yields CASSLIRPTNEKLFF.

This clone was seen more than once but under ten times. V is TRBV5-4 and J is TRBJ2-1; D call uncertain. V dropped 2 bases and J dropped 0 bases, with 12 bases sitting between them. This CDR3 has 16 residues. Per germline, CDR1 SGHNT and CDR2 YYREEE (reference sequence). This chain's CDR3 is CASSLIAGSSYNEQFF. The CDR3 DNA follows: TGTGCCAGCAGCTTAATAGCCGGTAGCTCCTACAATGAGCAGTTCTTC.

V gene TRBV28 combines with J gene TRBJ2-3; the match to TRBD2 covers 7 bases. The junction had 2 bases not matched to a gene; V was cut back by 2 bases and J by 3 bases. Germline assignment: CDR1 MDHEN and CDR2 SYDVKM. This CDR3 has 14 amino acids. DNA of the CDR3: TGTGCCAGCAGTTTACGGGGGGAGACAGATACGCAGTATTTT. Protein product: CASSLRGETDTQYF.

The CDR3 DNA follows: TGTGCCATCAGTGAGGACAATGAGCAGTTCTTC. Translating it yields CAISEDNEQFF. The rearrangement joins TRBV10-3 to TRBJ2-1; D is unclear. The germline CDR1 and CDR2 sequences are ENHRY and SYGVKD. V gave up 2 bases and J gave up 5 bases, with 1 base separating them. This CDR3 has 11 residues.

The rearrangement uses TRBV14 and TRBJ2-2; D gene uncertain. V was pared by 2 bases and J by 0 bases, with 7 bases between. The CDR3 covers 15 residues. Germline CDR1 is SGHDN and CDR2 is FVKESK. The CDR3: CASSQWTSNTGELFF. CDR3 nucleotide sequence: TGTGCCAGCAGCCAATGGACGTCGAACACCGGGGAGCTGTTTTTT.

The CDR3: CASSQERGLGRGDEQFF. The CDR3 DNA sequence: TGCGCCAGCAGCCAAGAAAGGGGATTGGGGAGGGGCGATGAGCAGTTCTTC. V and J are TRBV4-1 and TRBJ2-1, with 7 bases that match TRBD2. The V gene's germline CDR1 is MGHRA and CDR2 YSYEKL. The CDR3 extends over 17 amino acids. Trimming at V came to 0 bases and at J to 8 bases, leaving 13 bases not matched to a gene.

The V gene is TRBV27, the J gene TRBJ2-1; possibly TRBD1 or TRBD2 for D (5 bases each). The germline gives CDR1 MNHEY, CDR2 SMNVEV (reference sequence). The CDR3 has 15 residues. The V end was cut by 5 bases, the J end by 0 bases, with 11 bases between. The DNA of the CDR3 is TGTGCCAGCAGTCGTAGGGACGGCTCCTACAATGAGCAGTTCTTC. Translation gives CASSRRDGSYNEQFF.